The clone carrying this TCR beta chain has a handful of counts. No antigen is known for it. CDR3 length equals 15 residues. CDR1 KGHSH and CDR2 LQKENI come from the germline V gene. V shed 6 bases, J shed 4 bases, and the junction held 6 bases outside the gene matches. Universal primer sites and UMIs were introduced during 5'RACE template-switching synthesis of TCR cDNA. TCRdb re-called the 5' RACE reads with MiXCR, one entry per CDR3 protein. Among roughly 310,000 distinct CDR3 sequences listed, about 9.5% were seen once. This sample stems from a study of T cells after yellow fever vaccination. General study results and limits: A weaker but faster secondary response was observed, peaking on day 5 versus 15. Most clones from primary vaccination were detected again post-booster (almost 98% CD4, 88% CD8).

Sequenced here: PBMCs, sampled on the day of the first yellow fever vaccination. This TCR came from a man between 18 and 29 years old who received the YFV17D yellow fever vaccine. This rearrangement joins TRBV18 to TRBJ1-5, with 10 positions matching TRBD1. The CDR3 sequence: CASSTGQGYNQPQHF. Here the CDR3 DNA reads TGTGCCAGCTCCACGGGACAGGGGTATAATCAGCCCCAGCATTTT.